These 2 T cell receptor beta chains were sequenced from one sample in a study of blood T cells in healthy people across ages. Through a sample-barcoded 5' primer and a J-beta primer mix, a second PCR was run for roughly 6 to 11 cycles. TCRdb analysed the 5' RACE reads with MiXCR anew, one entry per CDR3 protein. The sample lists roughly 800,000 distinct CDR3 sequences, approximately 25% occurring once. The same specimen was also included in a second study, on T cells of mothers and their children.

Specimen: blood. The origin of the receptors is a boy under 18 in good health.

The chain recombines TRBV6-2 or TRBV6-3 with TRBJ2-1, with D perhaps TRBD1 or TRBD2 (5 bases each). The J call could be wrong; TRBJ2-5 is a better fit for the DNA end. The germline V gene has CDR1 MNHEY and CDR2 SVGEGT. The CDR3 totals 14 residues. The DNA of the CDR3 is TGTGCCAGCAGCCCGAGGGGAAACTCAGAGACCCAGTACTTC. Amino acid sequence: CASSPRGNSETQYF.

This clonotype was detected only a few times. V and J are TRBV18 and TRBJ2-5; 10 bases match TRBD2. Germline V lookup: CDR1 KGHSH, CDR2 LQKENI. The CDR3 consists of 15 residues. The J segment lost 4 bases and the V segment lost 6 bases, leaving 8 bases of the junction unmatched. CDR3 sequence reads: CASSQSGGAGETQYF. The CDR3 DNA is TGTGCCAGCTCTCAAAGCGGGGGGGCCGGAGAGACCCAGTACTTC.